The 9 T cell receptor beta chains presented below share a single source sample, sequenced in a study of T cells in Graves' hyperthyroidism and ophthalmopathy. TCR beta CDR3 regions were amplified from RNA. With the HTBI primer set, the TCR CDR3 went through a first round of RT-PCR. MiXCR, run by TCRdb on the multiplex PCR reads, gives a single entry per CDR3 protein. The sample lists about 380,000 distinct CDR3 sequences, about 14% occurring once. Sequenced material: blood. The source of these receptors is a man younger than 45 with Graves' hyperthyroidism that later progressed to Graves' ophthalmopathy.

This clonotype was detected ten times or more. V and J are TRBV6-5 and TRBJ2-1; 8 bases agree with TRBD1. Per germline, CDR1 MNHEY and CDR2 SVGAGI. V was pared by 0 bases and J by 8 bases, with 3 bases of the junction left unmatched. CDR3 length: 14 residues. The CDR3 reads CASSYSQGADEQFF. The DNA of the CDR3 is TGTGCCAGCAGTTACTCCCAGGGGGCCGATGAGCAGTTCTTC.

This clonotype was recorded many times. This rearrangement joins TRBV12-3 or TRBV12-4 to TRBJ2-7; D might be TRBD1 (5 bases). This CDR3 is 14 amino acids long. Trimming took 6 bases from V and 0 from J, leaving 12 bases between them. The CDR3 here is CASRATVFSYEQYF. For the CDR3, the DNA is TGTGCCAGCAGGGCGACAGTTTTCTCCTACGAGCAGTACTTC.

This clonotype was found a few times. The chain has TRBV5-8 and TRBJ1-1; 11 nucleotides match TRBD1. The J segment lost 4 bases and the V segment lost 4 bases, leaving 9 bases of the junction unmatched. There are 16 residues in the CDR3. In germline, CDR1 is SGHTS, CDR2 YDEGEE. In DNA, the CDR3 is TGTGCCAGCAGCCCCGGGACAGGGGGGGGGATCACTGAAGCTTTCTTT. Protein: CASSPGTGGGITEAFF.

V is TRBV13 and J is TRBJ1-2; D ambiguous. The CDR3 has 12 residues. Trimming cost V 5 bases and J 2 bases, with 6 bases left between them. Germline CDR1 reads PRHDT; CDR2 reads FYEKMQ (reference sequence). CDR3 loop: CASSQRNYGYTF. In nucleotides, the CDR3 is TGTGCCAGCAGCCAACGAAACTATGGCTACACCTTC.

This clonotype was counted between two and nine times. The chain uses TRBV6-2 or TRBV6-3 and TRBJ1-1; D uncertain. This CDR3 is 13 amino acids long. Looked up from germline, CDR1 is MNHEY and CDR2 is SVGEGT. V was shortened by 10 bases and J by 1 base, with 13 bases between the two germline ends. The CDR3 DNA follows: TGTGCCACCGCCCTCTCCTGGAACACTGAAGCTTTCTTT. This translates into CATALSWNTEAFF.

This clonotype was seen repeatedly, ten times or more. The chain is built from TRBV28 and TRBJ2-7, with TRBD1 matching 12 bases. Looked up from germline, CDR1 is MDHEN and CDR2 is SYDVKM. This CDR3 comprises 15 residues. J gave up 8 bases and V 5 bases, and 10 bases lay outside the gene matches. CDR3: CASSLPPGQGAKQYF. CDR3 in DNA: TGTGCCAGCAGTCTCCCACCGGGACAGGGGGCGAAGCAGTACTTC.

The V and J genes are TRBV2 and TRBJ1-2; 8 bases agree with TRBD1. The V segment lost 3 bases and the J segment 5 bases; nucleotides outside the gene matches: 11. The CDR3 loop spans 16 amino acids. Germline values: CDR1 SNHLY, CDR2 FYNNEI. In DNA, the CDR3 is TGTGCCAGCAGTGACCTTGCAGGGGGCGCGGGGTATGGCTACACCTTC. Protein product: CASSDLAGGAGYGYTF.

This clonotype was counted only a few times. The chain is built from TRBV12-3 or TRBV12-4 and TRBJ1-6, with 7 bases fitting TRBD1. Trimming at V came to 0 bases and at J to 7 bases, leaving 0 bases not matched to a gene. This CDR3 is built from 14 residues. For the CDR3, the DNA is TGTGCCAGCAGTTTAGCGGGACAGAATTCACCCCTCCACTTT. Translated: CASSLAGQNSPLHF.

This clonotype was seen many times. The V and J genes are TRBV28 and TRBJ1-3; 7 bases are shared with TRBD1. Germline lookup yields CDR1 MDHEN and CDR2 SYDVKM. There are 16 residues in the CDR3. The ends lost 4 bases at V and 0 bases at J; junction bases unmatched: 6. CDR3 residues: CASSYTGASSGNTIYF. The CDR3, as DNA: TGTGCCAGCAGTTATACAGGGGCCAGCTCTGGAAACACCATATATTTT.